This section outlines one T cell receptor (beta chain) sequence together with its context. Its antigen remains unknown. The data originate from a study of T cell responses to AZD1222 COVID-19 vaccine. Notes on the study in general: There were vaccine-associated CD4 TCRs across spike, dominant at 160-218 and 743-854.

The table came from immunoSEQ multiplex PCR; TCRdb's copy has only in-frame clones and leaves some out. The sample has about 150,000 clones, 90% seen once. The CDR3 is 15 amino acids. Germline CDR1 is SGHNT and CDR2 is YYREEE (reference sequence). The V and J ends lost 3 bases and 0 bases respectively, with 7 bases between them. The sequencing used peripheral blood, collected on day 0 of AZD1222 vaccination. The sequence derives from an adult in good health. The chain has TRBV5-4 and TRBJ2-6; D gene unclear. The chain's CDR3 is CASSSPDSGANVLTF. As DNA, the CDR3 is TGTGCCAGCAGCTCTCCGGACTCTGGGGCCAACGTCCTGACTTTC.